Included here is one T cell receptor (beta chain) sequence, with context. This record belongs to a study of blood T cell repertoires in COVID-19. In the study overall: Researchers got acute and convalescent COVID-19 samples from the United States, Italy and Spain.

Per the study methods: How many nucleated cells were present was estimated from reference gene primer amplification. Profiled with immunoSEQ multiplex PCR; TCRdb holds only in-frame clones, not every one. The DNA gave D and trimming, while V, J and clone size come from that table. Here the sample spans 43,000 or so clones, approximately 86% being singletons. Germline V gene sequence: CDR1 SGHRS, CDR2 YFSETQ. V lost 1 base and J lost 3; bases outside the gene matches: 4. The CDR3 has 15 residues. The rearrangement joins TRBV5-1 to TRBJ2-5; 9 positions match TRBD2. The TCR originated in a woman of 80 years or more with active COVID-19. Specimen: peripheral blood. CDR3 sequence: CASSLWASGKETQYF. CDR3 bases: TGCGCCAGCAGCTTGTGGGCTAGCGGGAAAGAGACCCAGTACTTC.